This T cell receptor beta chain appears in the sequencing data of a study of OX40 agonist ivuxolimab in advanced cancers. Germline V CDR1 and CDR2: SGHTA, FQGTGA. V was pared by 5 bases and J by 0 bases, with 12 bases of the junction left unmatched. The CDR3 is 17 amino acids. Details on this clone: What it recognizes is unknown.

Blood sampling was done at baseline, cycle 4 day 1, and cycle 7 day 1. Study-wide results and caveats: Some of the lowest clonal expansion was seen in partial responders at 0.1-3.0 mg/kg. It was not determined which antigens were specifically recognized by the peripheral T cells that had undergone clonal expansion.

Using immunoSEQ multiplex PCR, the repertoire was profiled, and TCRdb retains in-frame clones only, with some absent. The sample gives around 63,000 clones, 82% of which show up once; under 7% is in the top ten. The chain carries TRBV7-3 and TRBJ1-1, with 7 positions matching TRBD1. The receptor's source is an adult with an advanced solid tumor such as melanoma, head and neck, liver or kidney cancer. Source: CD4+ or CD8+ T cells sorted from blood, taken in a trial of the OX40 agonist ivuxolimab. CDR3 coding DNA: TGTGCCAGCAGCCCAACGCCTTCCGGGACAGTGAACACTGAAGCTTTCTTT. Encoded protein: CASSPTPSGTVNTEAFF.